This T cell receptor (beta chain) is drawn from a study of CD8+ T cells in alopecia areata. On this clone: Antigen specificity is unknown.

The germline gives CDR1 GTSNPN, CDR2 SVGIG (reference sequence). The ends were cut back, 8 bases at V and 2 bases at J, with 18 bases in the middle. The CDR3 runs 14 residues. Study findings and constraints: Scalp clonality dropped significantly under tofacitinib, as did expanded CD8+ top-100 clones. Lesional scalp, especially alopecia totalis/universalis, showed higher clonality than normal scalp.

Extracted RNA was reverse transcribed, and the resulting cDNA served as sequencing template. Method: immunoSEQ multiplex PCR; TCRdb's copy keeps in-frame clones and lacks some. The table has approximately 300,000 clones, roughly 64% seen once; the top ten hold less than 2%. Treatment given: oral pan-JAK inhibitor, 5-10 mg twice daily. Lesional scalp punch biopsies and peripheral blood came from alopecia areata patients. The TCR sequence derives from a human donor with alopecia areata. This specimen consisted of CD4+ T cells sorted from blood, obtained at week 24, from a patient treated with tofacitinib. The chain is built from TRBV30 and TRBJ1-1; the D gene is possibly TRBD1 (6 bases). CDR3 coding DNA: TGTGCCGCGGTGGGGGGGCCGTCAAACACTGAAGCTTTCTTT. Its protein product is CAAVGGPSNTEAFF.